A single T cell receptor (beta chain) is shown here with its context. This CDR3 is built from 17 residues. Germline V gene sequence: CDR1 SGHRS, CDR2 YFSETQ. Reanalyzing the 5' RACE reads, TCRdb keeps one entry per CDR3 protein, without DNA. The clone table shows some 390,000 distinct CDR3 sequences, with the ten largest holding over 8.5%. This sample was included in a study of T cells expressing NK-cell markers. This TCR was recovered from a woman aged 45-60 years in good health. V is TRBV5-1 and J is TRBJ2-5; TCRdb designates TRBD2, a call that cannot be tested without DNA. The specimen sequenced was blood T cells: a sorted CD56 or NKG2C T cell subset, CD4+ or CD8+ T cells, or bulk PBMC T cells (not recorded which). The CDR3 is CASSRLRTSGIGETQYF. The entire variable domain, with the rest obtained from reference TRBV5-1 and TRBJ2-5, is as follows: KAGVTQTPRYLIKTRGQQVTLSCSPISGHRSVSWYQQTPGQGLQFLFEYFSETQRNKGNFPGRFSGRQFSNSRSEMNVSTLELGDSALYLCASSRLRTSGIGETQYFGPGTRLLVL.